What follows are 2 T cell receptor beta chains derived from one specimen sequenced in a study of shared clonotypes between healthy human individuals. The repertoire was sequenced with immunoSEQ multiplex PCR; TCRdb's copy has only in-frame clones and lacks some. The sample shows roughly 2.4 million clones, roughly 95% of them seen only once. What was sequenced was naive CD4+ T cells sorted from blood. Described subset: CD45RA+ positively selected. The receptor source for this set is a man between 18 and 29 years old in good health.

This clone was detected once. The V and J genes are TRBV27 and TRBJ2-5, with 11 bases fitting TRBD2. CDR3 length equals 19 residues. From germline, CDR1 is MNHEY and CDR2 SMNVEV (reference sequence). Trimming at V came to 5 bases and at J to 3 bases, leaving 17 bases not matched to a gene. CDR3 in amino acids: CASSISGGATPGGEETQYF. CDR3 DNA: TGTGCCAGCAGTATTAGCGGGGGGGCTACGCCCGGAGGAGAAGAGACCCAGTACTTC.

To note about this clone: Other DNA sequences from this sample encode an identical CDR3 as well. V is TRBV4-3 and J is TRBJ2-2; 13 nucleotides line up with TRBD2. With V trimmed by 0 bases and J by 5 bases, 0 bases remained unmatched. Germline CDR1 LGHNA, CDR2 YSLEER. The CDR3 runs 16 residues. The DNA for the CDR3 is TGCGCCAGCAGCCAAGAACTAGCGGGAGGGACCGGGGAGCTGTTTTTT. Residues: CASSQELAGGTGELFF.